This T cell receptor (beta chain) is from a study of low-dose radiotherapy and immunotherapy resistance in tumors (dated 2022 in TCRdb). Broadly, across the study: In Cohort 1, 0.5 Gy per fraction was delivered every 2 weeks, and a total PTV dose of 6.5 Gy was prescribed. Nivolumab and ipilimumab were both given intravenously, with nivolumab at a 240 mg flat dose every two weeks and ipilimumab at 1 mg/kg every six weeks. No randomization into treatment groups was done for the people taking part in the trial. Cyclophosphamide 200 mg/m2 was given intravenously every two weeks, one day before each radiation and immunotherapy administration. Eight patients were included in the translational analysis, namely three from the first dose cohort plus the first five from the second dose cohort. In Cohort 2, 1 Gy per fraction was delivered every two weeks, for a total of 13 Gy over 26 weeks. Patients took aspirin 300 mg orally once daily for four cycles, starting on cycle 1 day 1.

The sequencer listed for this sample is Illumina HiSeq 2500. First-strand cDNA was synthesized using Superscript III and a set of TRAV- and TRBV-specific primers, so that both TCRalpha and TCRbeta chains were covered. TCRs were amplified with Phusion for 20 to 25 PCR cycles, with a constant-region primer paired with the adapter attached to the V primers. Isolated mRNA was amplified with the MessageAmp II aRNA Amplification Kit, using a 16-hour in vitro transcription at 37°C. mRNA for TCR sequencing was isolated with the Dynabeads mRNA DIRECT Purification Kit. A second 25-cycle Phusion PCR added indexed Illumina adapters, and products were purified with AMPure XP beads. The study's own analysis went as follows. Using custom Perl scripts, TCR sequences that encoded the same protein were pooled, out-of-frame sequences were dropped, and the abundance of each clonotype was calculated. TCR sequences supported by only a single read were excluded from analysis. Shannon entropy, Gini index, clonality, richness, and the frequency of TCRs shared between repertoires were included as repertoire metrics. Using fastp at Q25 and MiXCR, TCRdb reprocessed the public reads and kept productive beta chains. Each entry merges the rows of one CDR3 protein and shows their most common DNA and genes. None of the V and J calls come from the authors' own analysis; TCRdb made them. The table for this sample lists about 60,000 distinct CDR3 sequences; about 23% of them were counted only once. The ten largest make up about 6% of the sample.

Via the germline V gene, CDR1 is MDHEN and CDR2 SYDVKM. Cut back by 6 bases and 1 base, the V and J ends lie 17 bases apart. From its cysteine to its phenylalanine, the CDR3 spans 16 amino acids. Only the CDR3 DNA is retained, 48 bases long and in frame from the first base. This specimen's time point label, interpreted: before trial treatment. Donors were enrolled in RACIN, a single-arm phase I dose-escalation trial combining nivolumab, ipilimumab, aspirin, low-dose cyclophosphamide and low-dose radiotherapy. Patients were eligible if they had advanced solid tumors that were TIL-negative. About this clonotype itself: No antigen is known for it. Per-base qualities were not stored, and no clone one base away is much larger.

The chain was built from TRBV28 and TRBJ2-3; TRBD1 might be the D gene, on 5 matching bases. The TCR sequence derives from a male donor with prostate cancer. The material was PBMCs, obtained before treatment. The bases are TGTGCCAGCAGAAGGAAGGGGCGCGTAGGCACAGATACGCAGTATTTT. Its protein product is CASRRKGRVGTDTQYF.